What follows is one T cell receptor beta chain and its context. What it recognizes is unknown. The data are from a study of lymphopenia after photon versus proton radiotherapy. The CDR3 runs 16 residues. CDR1 is KGHSH, CDR2 LQKENI, per germline. Trimming left V 2 bases short and J 0 bases short, with 13 bases between. Generated by immunoSEQ multiplex PCR, the TCRdb table keeps only in-frame clones and is missing some. The data hold roughly 25,000 clones, with roughly 80% observed a single time. General study points: Better survival with proton therapy was suggested as possible, not demonstrated.

This clonotype was sampled from a woman in her 70s with pancreatic cancer. The sample here was peripheral blood, taken from a patient treated with proton-based radiotherapy. V usage is TRBV18 and J usage is TRBJ1-1; no clear D gene. CDR3 sequence: CASSPSSQTVNTEAFF. The CDR3 DNA is TGTGCCAGCTCACCATCCTCACAGACGGTGAACACTGAAGCTTTCTTT.